The present entry profiles one T cell receptor (beta chain) with its context. The antigen remains undetermined. This record comes from a study of monozygotic twins with inflammatory bowel disease. Per the germline V gene, CDR1 is MGHRA and CDR2 is YSYEKL. The length of the CDR3 is 13 residues. TCRdb re-called the 5' RACE reads; every CDR3 protein appears as one record, without DNA. The listing records some 440,000 distinct CDR3 sequences. General study results and limits: Nothing supported a single strong signal or clonotype that was associated with IBD.

The clonotype was recovered from a human donor with ulcerative colitis or Crohn's disease, or a healthy co-twin of an affected twin (not recorded which). The chain has TRBV4-1 and TRBJ1-1; the TRBD1 assignment by TCRdb is unverifiable without DNA. Input material: blood. CDR3 protein: CASSHPGAEEDFF.